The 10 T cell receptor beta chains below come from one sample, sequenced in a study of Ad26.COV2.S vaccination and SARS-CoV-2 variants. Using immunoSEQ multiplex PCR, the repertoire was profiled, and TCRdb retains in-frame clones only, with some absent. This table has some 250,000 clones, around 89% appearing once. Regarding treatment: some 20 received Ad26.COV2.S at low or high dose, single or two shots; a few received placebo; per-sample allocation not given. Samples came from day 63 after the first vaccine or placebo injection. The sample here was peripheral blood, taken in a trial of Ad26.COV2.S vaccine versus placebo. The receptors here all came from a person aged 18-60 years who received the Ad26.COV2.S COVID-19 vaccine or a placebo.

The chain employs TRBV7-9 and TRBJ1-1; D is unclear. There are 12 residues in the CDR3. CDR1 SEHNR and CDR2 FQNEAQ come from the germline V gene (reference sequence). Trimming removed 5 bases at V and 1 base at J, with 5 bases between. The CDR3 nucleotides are TGTGCCAGCAGCCGTTCGAACACTGAAGCTTTCTTT. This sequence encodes CASSRSNTEAFF.

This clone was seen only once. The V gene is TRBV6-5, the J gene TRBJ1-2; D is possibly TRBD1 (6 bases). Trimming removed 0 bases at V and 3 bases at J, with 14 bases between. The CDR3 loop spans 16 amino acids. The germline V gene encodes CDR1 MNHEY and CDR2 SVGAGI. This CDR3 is CASSYSRGAADYGYTF. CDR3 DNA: TGTGCCAGCAGTTACTCAAGGGGGGCGGCTGACTATGGCTACACCTTC.

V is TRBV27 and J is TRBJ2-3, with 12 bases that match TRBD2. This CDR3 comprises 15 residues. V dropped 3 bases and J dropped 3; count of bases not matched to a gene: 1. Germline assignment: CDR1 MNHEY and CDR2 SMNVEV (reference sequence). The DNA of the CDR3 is TGTGCCAGCAGTTTTGGGACTAGCGGGACAGATACGCAGTATTTT. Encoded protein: CASSFGTSGTDTQYF.

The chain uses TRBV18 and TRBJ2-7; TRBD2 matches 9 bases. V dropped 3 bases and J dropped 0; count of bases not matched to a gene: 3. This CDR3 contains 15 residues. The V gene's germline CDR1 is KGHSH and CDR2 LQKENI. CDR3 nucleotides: TGTGCCAGCTCACCCAGACTAGCGGACTCCTACGAGCAGTACTTC. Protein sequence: CASSPRLADSYEQYF.

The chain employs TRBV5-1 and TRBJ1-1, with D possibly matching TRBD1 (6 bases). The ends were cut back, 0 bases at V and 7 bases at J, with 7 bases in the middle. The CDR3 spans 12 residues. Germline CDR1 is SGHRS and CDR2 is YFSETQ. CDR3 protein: CASSLGTDEAFF. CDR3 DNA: TGCGCCAGCAGCTTGGGGACAGATGAAGCTTTCTTT.

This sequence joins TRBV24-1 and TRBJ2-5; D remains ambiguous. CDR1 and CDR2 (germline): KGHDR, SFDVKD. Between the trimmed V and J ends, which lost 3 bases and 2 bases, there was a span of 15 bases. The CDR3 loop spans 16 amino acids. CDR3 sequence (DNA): TGTGCCACCAGTGATCCGGACCCGAAGTCGCAAGAGACCCAGTACTTC. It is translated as CATSDPDPKSQETQYF.

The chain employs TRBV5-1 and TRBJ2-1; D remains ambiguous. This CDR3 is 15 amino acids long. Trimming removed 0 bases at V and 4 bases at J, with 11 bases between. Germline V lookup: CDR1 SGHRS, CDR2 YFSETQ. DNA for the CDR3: TGCGCCAGCAGCTTGGATCGGGTAGGATACAATGAGCAGTTCTTC. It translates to CASSLDRVGYNEQFF.

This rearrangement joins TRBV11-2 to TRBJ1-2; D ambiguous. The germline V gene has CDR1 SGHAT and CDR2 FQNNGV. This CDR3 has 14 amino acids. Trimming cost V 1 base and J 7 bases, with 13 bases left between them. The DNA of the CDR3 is TGTGCCAGCAGCTTAGTTGGTACAGATCGTGGCTACACCTTC. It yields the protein CASSLVGTDRGYTF.

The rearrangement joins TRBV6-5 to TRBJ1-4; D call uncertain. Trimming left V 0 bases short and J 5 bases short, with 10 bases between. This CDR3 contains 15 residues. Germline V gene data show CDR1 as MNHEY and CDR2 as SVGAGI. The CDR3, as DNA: TGTGCCAGCAGTTACTCTTCACAGATAAATGAAAAACTGTTTTTT. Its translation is CASSYSSQINEKLFF.

This CDR3 reads CAWTSGGPLAKNIQYF. The CDR3 nucleotides are TGTGCCTGGACTAGCGGGGGCCCACTAGCCAAAAACATTCAGTACTTC. The chain links TRBV30 to TRBJ2-4, with TRBD2 matching over 10 bases. CDR1 GTSNPN and CDR2 SVGIG come from the germline V gene (reference sequence). CDR3 length equals 16 residues. V lost 4 bases to trimming and J lost 0 bases; unmatched junction nucleotides: 6.